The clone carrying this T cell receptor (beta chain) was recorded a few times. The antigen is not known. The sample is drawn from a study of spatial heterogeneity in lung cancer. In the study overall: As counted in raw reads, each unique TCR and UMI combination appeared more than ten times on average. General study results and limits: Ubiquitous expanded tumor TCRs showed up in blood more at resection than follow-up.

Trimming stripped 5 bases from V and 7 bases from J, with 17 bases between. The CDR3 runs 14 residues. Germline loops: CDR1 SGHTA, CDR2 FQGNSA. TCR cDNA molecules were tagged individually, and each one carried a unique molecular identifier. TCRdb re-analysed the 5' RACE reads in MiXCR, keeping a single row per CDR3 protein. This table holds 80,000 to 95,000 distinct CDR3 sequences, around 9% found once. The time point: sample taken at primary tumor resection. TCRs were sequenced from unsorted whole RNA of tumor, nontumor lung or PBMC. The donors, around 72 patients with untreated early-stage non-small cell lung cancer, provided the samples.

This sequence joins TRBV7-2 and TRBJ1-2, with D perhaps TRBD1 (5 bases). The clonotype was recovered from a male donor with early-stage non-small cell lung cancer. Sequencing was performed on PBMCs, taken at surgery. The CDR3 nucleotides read TGTGCCAGCAGCGAGGGACCCCGAAGGGGTGGCTACACCTTC. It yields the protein CASSEGPRRGGYTF.